This is a list of T cell receptor beta chains from one sample in a study of cytomegalovirus exposure and HLA in healthy donors. Assay used: immunoSEQ multiplex PCR; TCRdb lists only in-frame clones, some missing. The data show approximately 100,000 clones, approximately 77% seen once. The sequenced sample was PBMCs. The receptors here all came from a woman between 35 and 50 years old in good health and CMV-seronegative. CDR3s include the opening cysteine and the closing phenylalanine or tryptophan. The order of the fields is clone size, D gene, J gene, CDR3 length, V gene, CDR3 protein, CDR3 DNA. The D gene is left open where the match is weak. Only part of the rows carry a size: once, few, many, or a class if the clone is expanded.

>.|.|TRBJ1-1|14|TRBV28
CASRLGGMNTEAFF
TGTGCCAGCAGACTCGGGGGAATGAACACTGAAGCTTTCTTT
>.|TRBD2|TRBJ2-1|16|TRBV6-6
CASRDGSGAMGNEQFF
TGTGCCAGCAGAGACGGCAGCGGGGCGATGGGGAATGAGCAGTTCTTC
>.|.|TRBJ2-1|14|TRBV6-1
CASMGGGSYNEQFF
TGTGCCAGCATGGGGGGAGGATCCTACAATGAGCAGTTCTTC
>.|.|TRBJ1-6|16|TRBV4-2
CASSPWGGKDPLNLHF
TGTGCCAGCAGCCCGTGGGGAGGCAAGGATCCCTTAAACCTCCACTTT
>.|.|TRBJ2-5|13|TRBV5-4
CASSLSGVETQYF
TGTGCCAGCAGCTTGTCAGGGGTAGAGACCCAGTACTTC
>.|TRBD2|TRBJ2-1|18|TRBV6-1
CASSESKTSGTTYNEQFF
TGTGCCAGCAGTGAATCTAAGACTAGCGGGACTACTTACAATGAGCAGTTCTTC
>.|TRBD1|TRBJ2-7|13|TRBV7-2
CASSSGQGDEQYF
TGTGCCAGCAGCTCGGGACAGGGGGACGAGCAGTACTTC
>.|.|TRBJ2-1|15|TRBV27
CASSFAQGIYNEQFF
TGTGCCAGCAGTTTTGCCCAGGGGATCTACAATGAGCAGTTCTTC
>few|.|TRBJ1-5|13|TRBV30
CAWSVQANQPQHF
TGTGCCTGGAGTGTACAGGCCAATCAGCCCCAGCATTTT
>.|TRBD1|TRBJ1-2|15|TRBV4-1
CASSQLDRVGYGYTF
TGCGCCAGCAGCCAACTTGACAGGGTGGGCTATGGCTACACCTTC
>.|TRBD1|TRBJ1-1|16|TRBV5-1
CASSLWTGEDGTEAFF
TGCGCCAGCAGCTTATGGACAGGGGAGGACGGCACTGAAGCTTTCTTT
>.|.|TRBJ1-2|15|TRBV6-1
CASSEIGGTVYGYTF
TGTGCCAGCAGTGAAATTGGCGGAACTGTCTATGGCTACACCTTC
>.|.|TRBJ1-1|11|TRBV29-1
CSVEGGGEAFF
TGCAGCGTTGAGGGGGGTGGGGAGGCTTTCTTT
>.|.|TRBJ2-6|14|TRBV7-9
CASSLGAGANVLTF
TGTGCCAGCAGCTTGGGAGCTGGGGCCAACGTCCTGACTTTC
>.|TRBD1|TRBJ1-2|16|TRBV28
CASSLQGQERRYGCTF
TGTGCCAGCAGTTTACAAGGACAGGAAAGGAGGTATGGCTGCACCTTC
>.|.|TRBJ1-4|14|TRBV27
CASRLQGLNEKLFF
TGTGCCAGCAGGTTACAGGGCCTCAATGAAAAACTGTTTTTT
>.|TRBD1|TRBJ2-1|17|TRBV9
CASSVALGQSSYNEQFF
TGTGCCAGCAGCGTAGCGTTGGGACAGAGCTCCTACAATGAGCAGTTCTTC
>few|TRBD2|TRBJ2-4|15|TRBV5-3
CARSAGLLAGDIQYF
TGTGCCAGAAGCGCTGGTCTGCTAGCGGGCGACATTCAGTACTTC
>.|.|TRBJ1-1|11|TRBV5-6
CASSSDTEAFF
TGTGCCAGCAGCTCCGACACTGAAGCTTTCTTT
>.|.|TRBJ1-2|15|TRBV4-1
CASSHLARGDYGYTF
TGCGCCAGCAGCCACCTGGCCAGGGGAGACTATGGCTACACCTTC
>.|.|TRBJ1-2|18|TRBV7-2
CASSSHRVGQQNSYGYTF
TGTGCCAGCAGCTCCCACCGGGTTGGACAGCAAAACTCCTATGGCTACACCTTC
>.|.|TRBJ2-5|15|TRBV21-1
CASSILAGEKETQYF
TGTGCCAGCAGCATCTTAGCGGGAGAAAAAGAGACCCAGTACTTC
>.|.|TRBJ1-2|13|TRBV18
CASSTEGNYGYTF
TGTGCCAGCTCAACAGAGGGTAACTATGGCTACACCTTC
>.|TRBD2|TRBJ2-5|14|TRBV7-2
CASSFRGGLETQYF
TGTGCCAGCAGCTTCCGGGGGGGCCTGGAGACCCAGTACTTC
>few|TRBD2|TRBJ2-3|19|TRBV4-1
CASSPQQASGGVGTDTQYF
TGCGCCAGCAGCCCGCAACAGGCTAGCGGGGGGGTTGGTACAGATACGCAGTATTTT
>.|.|TRBJ1-2|12|TRBV6-5
CAAVGGDYGYTF
TGTGCCGCGGTGGGGGGGGACTATGGCTACACCTTC
>.|.|TRBJ2-7|14|TRBV19
CASSSQQAYYEQYF
TGTGCCAGTAGTTCTCAACAGGCTTACTACGAGCAGTACTTC
>.|.|TRBJ2-3|16|TRBV7-2
CASSLFGGGASGTQYF
TGTGCCAGCAGCCTTTTCGGTGGGGGGGCGTCAGGTACGCAGTATTTT
>.|.|TRBJ1-3|14|TRBV7-9
CATLGETSGNTIYF
TGTGCCACCCTGGGAGAGACCTCTGGAAACACCATATATTTT
>.|.|TRBJ1-4|15|TRBV11-2
CASSFGGWTNEKLFF
TGTGCCAGCAGCTTCGGCGGCTGGACTAATGAAAAACTGTTTTTT
>.|TRBD1|TRBJ1-2|14|TRBV30
CAHEGTGAFYGYTF
TGTGCCCATGAGGGGACAGGGGCGTTCTATGGCTACACCTTC
>.|.|TRBJ2-1|15|TRBV29-1
CSAREGGRSYNEQFF
TGCAGCGCACGCGAGGGGGGGCGGTCCTACAATGAGCAGTTCTTC
>.|TRBD1|TRBJ1-1|14|TRBV5-1
CASSLQGAGTEAFF
TGCGCCAGCAGCTTACAGGGGGCTGGCACTGAAGCTTTCTTT
>once|TRBD1|TRBJ1-1|15|TRBV5-1
CASSPNDRGRTEAFF
TGCGCCAGCAGTCCTAACGACAGGGGGCGAACTGAAGCTTTCTTT
>.|.|TRBJ1-2|12|TRBV7-2
CASSTRQGGYTF
TGTGCCAGCAGCACAAGACAAGGTGGCTACACCTTC
>.|.|TRBJ1-1|12|TRBV11-3
CASSTGFAEAFF
TGTGCCAGCAGTACAGGGTTCGCTGAAGCTTTCTTT
>.|.|TRBJ1-1|14|TRBV23-1
CASPVFAENTEAFF
TGCGCCAGCCCAGTCTTTGCAGAGAACACTGAAGCTTTCTTT
>.|TRBD1|TRBJ1-5|15|TRBV7-9
CASSSGQGAHQPQHF
TGTGCCAGCAGCTCAGGACAGGGAGCTCATCAGCCCCAGCATTTT
>.|TRBD1|TRBJ1-1|14|TRBV13
CASSFRGPNTEAFF
TGTGCCAGCAGCTTCAGGGGGCCAAACACTGAAGCTTTCTTT
>.|TRBD2|TRBJ2-1|19|TRBV5-1
CASSFTGTSGGWSYNEQFF
TGCGCCAGCAGCTTTACCGGGACTAGCGGGGGGTGGTCCTACAATGAGCAGTTCTTC
>.|TRBD1|TRBJ1-2|14|TRBV4-1
CASSQDTGGDGYTF
TGCGCCAGCAGCCAAGACACAGGGGGCGATGGCTACACCTTC
>.|.|TRBJ2-2|18|TRBV5-1
CASSYRALQRGQTGELFF
TGCGCCAGCAGCTATCGGGCCCTGCAGCGGGGACAAACCGGGGAGCTGTTTTTT
>.|TRBD2|TRBJ2-3|17|TRBV4-1
CASSLGRSGGAPDTQYF
TGCGCCAGCAGTCTAGGAAGGAGCGGGGGGGCCCCAGATACGCAGTATTTT
>.|.|TRBJ1-5|12|TRBV6-6
CASSSGAQPQHF
TGTGCCAGCAGTTCAGGGGCTCAGCCCCAGCATTTT
>.|.|TRBJ1-2|14|TRBV7-9
CASSLVGQNYGYTF
TGTGCCAGCAGCTTAGTAGGACAGAACTATGGCTACACCTTC
>.|.|TRBJ2-1|14|TRBV5-1
CASSLQGRTDEQFF
TGCGCCAGCAGCTTACAGGGTAGGACGGATGAGCAGTTCTTC
>once|.|TRBJ2-7|14|TRBV15
CATSYRDVGYEQYF
TGTGCCACCAGCTACAGGGACGTCGGCTACGAGCAGTACTTC
>few|.|TRBJ2-3|11|TRBV11-2
CASSFLDTQYF
TGTGCCAGCAGCTTCCTGGATACGCAGTATTTT
>.|TRBD2|TRBJ2-2|15|TRBV5-1
CATTSGGTSGGELFF
TGCGCCACTACTAGCGGGGGGACTTCTGGCGGGGAGCTGTTTTTT
>.|.|TRBJ2-7|12|TRBV27
CASSDDFYEQYF
TGTGCCAGCAGTGATGACTTCTACGAGCAGTACTTC
>.|TRBD2|TRBJ2-3|13|TRBV29-1
CSAAGGYTDTQYF
TGCAGCGCCGCGGGGGGCTACACAGATACGCAGTATTTT
>.|.|TRBJ1-2|14|TRBV6-5
CASSYLGANYGYTF
TGTGCCAGCAGTTACTTAGGGGCTAACTATGGCTACACCTTC
>.|TRBD1|TRBJ1-2|13|TRBV5-1
CASSLGDRGRHTF
TGCGCCAGCAGCCTAGGGGACAGGGGGCGCCACACCTTC
>.|.|TRBJ2-3|15|TRBV5-6
CASSLAEGEADTQYF
TGTGCCAGCAGCTTGGCGGAAGGGGAGGCAGATACGCAGTATTTT
>.|TRBD1|TRBJ1-2|13|TRBV2
CASSLTGASGYTF
TGTGCCAGCAGCCTGACAGGGGCAAGTGGCTACACCTTC
>.|TRBD2|TRBJ2-3|16|TRBV5-8
CASSPKTSSQGDTQYF
TGTGCCAGCAGCCCAAAGACTAGCTCCCAGGGAGATACGCAGTATTTT
>.|TRBD2|TRBJ2-4|18|TRBV25-1
CASSPGTSGGAAKNIQYF
TGTGCCAGCAGCCCAGGGACTAGCGGGGGGGCCGCCAAAAACATTCAGTACTTC
>few|TRBD1|TRBJ1-1|15|TRBV5-1
CASSSTPGQLTEAFF
TGCGCCAGCAGCTCCACTCCGGGACAGCTCACTGAAGCTTTCTTT
>.|TRBD1|TRBJ1-5|15|TRBV2
CASSGQAISQQPQHF
TGTGCCAGCAGCGGACAGGCTATTAGTCAACAGCCCCAGCATTTT
>.|.|TRBJ1-2|14|TRBV27
CASSLSGADYGYTF
TGTGCCAGCAGTTTATCGGGGGCCGACTATGGCTACACCTTC